The source of this T cell receptor beta chain is a study of shared clonotypes between healthy human individuals. The V and J ends lost 6 bases and 2 bases, in that order; junction bases with no gene match: 10. The length of the CDR3 is 15 residues. Germline V lookup: CDR1 MDHEN, CDR2 SYDVKM. A word on this clone: Its antigen remains unknown.

General study points: Clonotype sharing among the donors was expected to vary with sequencing depth.

Several immunoSEQ plates received, in even portions, the genomic DNA of each subset. Using immunoSEQ multiplex PCR, the repertoire was profiled, and TCRdb retains in-frame clones only, with some absent. The sample has 400,000 to 500,000 clones; 70% to 80% are singletons. V usage is TRBV28 and J usage is TRBJ2-7, with 7 bases matching TRBD1. This TCR came from a woman between 35 and 50 years old in good health. Some clones in this sample may be carry-over from other donors' samples. The sequenced material came from PBMCs. This CDR3 is CASSPLDRMTYEQYF. CDR3 sequence (DNA): TGTGCCAGCAGCCCCCTGGACAGGATGACCTACGAGCAGTACTTC.